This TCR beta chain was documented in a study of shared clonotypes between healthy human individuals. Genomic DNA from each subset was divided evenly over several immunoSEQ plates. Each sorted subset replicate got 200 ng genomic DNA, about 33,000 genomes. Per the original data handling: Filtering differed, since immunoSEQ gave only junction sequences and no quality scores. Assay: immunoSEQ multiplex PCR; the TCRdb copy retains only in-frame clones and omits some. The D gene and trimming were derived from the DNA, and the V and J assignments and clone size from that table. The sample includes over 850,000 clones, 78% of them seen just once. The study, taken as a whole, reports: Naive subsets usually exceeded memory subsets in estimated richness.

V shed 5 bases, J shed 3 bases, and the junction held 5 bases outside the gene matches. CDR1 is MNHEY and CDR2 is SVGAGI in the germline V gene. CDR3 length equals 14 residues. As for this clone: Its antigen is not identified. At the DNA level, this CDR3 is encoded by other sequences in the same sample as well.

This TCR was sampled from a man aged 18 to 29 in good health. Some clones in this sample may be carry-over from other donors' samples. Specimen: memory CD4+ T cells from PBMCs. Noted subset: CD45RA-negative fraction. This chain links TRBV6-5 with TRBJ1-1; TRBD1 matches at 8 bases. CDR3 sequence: CASSRQGRDTEAFF. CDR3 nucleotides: TGTGCCAGCAGTAGACAGGGGCGGGACACTGAAGCTTTCTTT.